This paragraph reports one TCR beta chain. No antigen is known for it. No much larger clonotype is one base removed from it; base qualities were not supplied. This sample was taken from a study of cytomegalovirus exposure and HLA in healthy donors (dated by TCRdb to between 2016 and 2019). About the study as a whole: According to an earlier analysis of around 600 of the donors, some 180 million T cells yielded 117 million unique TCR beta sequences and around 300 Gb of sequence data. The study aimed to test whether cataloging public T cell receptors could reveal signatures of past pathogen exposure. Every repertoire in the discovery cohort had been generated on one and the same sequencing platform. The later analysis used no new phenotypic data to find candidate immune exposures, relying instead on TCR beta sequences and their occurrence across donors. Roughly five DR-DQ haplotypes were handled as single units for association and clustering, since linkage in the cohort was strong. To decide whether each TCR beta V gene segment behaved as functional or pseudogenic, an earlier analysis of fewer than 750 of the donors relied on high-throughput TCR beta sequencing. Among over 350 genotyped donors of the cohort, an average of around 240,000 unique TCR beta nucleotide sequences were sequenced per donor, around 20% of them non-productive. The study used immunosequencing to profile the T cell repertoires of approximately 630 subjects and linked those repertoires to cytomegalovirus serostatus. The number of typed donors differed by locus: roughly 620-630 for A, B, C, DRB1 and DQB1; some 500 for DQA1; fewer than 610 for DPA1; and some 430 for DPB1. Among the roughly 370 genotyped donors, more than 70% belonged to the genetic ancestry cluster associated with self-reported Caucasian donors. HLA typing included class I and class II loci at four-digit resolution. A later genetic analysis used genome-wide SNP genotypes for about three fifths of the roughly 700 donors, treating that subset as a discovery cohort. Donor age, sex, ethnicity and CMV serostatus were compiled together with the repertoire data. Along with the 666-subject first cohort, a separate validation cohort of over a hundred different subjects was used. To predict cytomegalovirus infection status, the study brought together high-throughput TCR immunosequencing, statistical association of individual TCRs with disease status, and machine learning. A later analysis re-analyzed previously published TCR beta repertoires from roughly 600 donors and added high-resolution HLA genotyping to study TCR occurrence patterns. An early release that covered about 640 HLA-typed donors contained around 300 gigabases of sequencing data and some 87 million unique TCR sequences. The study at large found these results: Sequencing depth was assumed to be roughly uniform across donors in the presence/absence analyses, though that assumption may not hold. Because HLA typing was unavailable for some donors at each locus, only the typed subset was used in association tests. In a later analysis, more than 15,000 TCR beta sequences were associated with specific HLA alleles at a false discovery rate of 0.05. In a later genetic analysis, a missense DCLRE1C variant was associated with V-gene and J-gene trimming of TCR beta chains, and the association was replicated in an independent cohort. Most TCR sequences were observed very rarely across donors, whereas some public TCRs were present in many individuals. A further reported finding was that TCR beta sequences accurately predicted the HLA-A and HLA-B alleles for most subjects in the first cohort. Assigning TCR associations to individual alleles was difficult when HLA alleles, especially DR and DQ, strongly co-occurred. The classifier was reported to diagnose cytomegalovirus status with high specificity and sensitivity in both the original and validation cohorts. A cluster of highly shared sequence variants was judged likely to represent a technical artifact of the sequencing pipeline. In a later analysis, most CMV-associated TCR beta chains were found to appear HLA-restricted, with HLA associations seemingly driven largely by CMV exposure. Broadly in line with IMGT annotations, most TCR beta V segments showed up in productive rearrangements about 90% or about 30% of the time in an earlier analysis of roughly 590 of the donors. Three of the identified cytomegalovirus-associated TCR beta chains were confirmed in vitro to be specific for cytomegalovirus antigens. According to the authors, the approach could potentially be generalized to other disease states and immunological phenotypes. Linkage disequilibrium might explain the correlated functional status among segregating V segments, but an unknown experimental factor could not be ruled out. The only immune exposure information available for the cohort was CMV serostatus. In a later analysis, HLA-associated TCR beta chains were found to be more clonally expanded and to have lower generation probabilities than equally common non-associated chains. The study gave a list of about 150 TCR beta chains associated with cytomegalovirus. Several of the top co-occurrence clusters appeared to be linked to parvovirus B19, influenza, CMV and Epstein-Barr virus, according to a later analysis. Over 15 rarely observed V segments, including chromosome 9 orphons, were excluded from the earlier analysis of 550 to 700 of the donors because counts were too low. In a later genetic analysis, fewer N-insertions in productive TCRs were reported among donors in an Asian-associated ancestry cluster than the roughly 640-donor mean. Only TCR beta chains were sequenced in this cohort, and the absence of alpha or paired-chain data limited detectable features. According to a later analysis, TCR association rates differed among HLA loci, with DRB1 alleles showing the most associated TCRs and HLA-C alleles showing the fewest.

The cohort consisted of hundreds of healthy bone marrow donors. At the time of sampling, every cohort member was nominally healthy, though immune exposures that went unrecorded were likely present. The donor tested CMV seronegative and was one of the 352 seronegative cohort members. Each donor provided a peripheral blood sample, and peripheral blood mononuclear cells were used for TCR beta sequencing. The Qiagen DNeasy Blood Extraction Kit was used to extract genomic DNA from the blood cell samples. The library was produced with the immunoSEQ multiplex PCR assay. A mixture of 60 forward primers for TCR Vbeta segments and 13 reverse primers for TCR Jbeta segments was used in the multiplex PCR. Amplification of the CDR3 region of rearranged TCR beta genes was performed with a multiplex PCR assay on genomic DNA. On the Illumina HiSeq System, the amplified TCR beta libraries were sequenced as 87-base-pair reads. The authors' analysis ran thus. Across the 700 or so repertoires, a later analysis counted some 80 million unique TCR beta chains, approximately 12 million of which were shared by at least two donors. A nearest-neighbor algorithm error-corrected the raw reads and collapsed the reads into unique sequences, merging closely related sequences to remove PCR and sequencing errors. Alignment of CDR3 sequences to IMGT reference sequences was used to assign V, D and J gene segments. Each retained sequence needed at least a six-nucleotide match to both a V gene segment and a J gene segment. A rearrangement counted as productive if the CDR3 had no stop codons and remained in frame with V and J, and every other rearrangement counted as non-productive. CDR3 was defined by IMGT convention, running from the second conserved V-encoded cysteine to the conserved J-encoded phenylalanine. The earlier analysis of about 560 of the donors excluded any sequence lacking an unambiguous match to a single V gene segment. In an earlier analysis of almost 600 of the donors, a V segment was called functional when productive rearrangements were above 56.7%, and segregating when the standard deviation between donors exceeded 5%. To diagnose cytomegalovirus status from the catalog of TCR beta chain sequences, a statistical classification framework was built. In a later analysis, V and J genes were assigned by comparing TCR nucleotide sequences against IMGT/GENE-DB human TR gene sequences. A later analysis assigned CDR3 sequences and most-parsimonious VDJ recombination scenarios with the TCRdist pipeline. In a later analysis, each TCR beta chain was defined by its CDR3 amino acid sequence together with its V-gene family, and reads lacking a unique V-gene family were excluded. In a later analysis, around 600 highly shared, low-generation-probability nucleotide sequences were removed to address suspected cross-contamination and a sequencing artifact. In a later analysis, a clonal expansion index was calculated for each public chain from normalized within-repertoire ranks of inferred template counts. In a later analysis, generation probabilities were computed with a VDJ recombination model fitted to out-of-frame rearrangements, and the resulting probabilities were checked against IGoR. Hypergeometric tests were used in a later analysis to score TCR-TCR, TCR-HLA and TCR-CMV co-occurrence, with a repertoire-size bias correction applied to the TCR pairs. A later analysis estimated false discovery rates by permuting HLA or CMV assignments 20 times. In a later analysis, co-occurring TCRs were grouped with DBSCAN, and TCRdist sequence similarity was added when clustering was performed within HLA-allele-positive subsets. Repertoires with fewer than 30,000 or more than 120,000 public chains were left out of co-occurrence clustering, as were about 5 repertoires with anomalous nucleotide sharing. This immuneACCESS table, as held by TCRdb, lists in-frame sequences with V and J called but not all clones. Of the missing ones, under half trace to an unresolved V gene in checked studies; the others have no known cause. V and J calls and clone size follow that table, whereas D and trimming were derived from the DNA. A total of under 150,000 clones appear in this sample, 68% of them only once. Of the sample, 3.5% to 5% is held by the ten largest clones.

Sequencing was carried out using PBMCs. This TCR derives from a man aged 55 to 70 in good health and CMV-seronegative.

DNA sequence: TGTGCCAGCAGCGTAGTTGAGACTAGCGGGAGGGTAACAGATACGCAGTATTTT. Its amino acids are CASSVVETSGRVTDTQYF. The V gene is TRBV9 and the J gene is TRBJ2-3; 14 nucleotides in the junction match TRBD2. Measured from the cysteine to the phenylalanine, the CDR3 is 18 residues long. The sequence is cut down to CDR3 DNA, 54 bases in frame from base 1. Germline trimming amounts to 0 bases on V and 3 bases on J, with 6 as the count of junction bases outside the gene matches. CDR1 and CDR2, looked up from the germline V gene, are SGDLS and YYNGEE.